This TCR beta chain is drawn from a study of human T cells and chemical hapten exposure. Study details: Weekly diphenylcyclopropenone doses were given to patients' scalps across the approximately 26-week study.

This clonotype appeared many times. Using its own MiXCR run on the RACE reads, TCRdb lists one record per CDR3 protein. The sample carries about 69,000 distinct CDR3 sequences, under 13% recorded once. Time point in this sample: patch test 2, 6 weeks after DPC sensitization. Treatment: therapeutic diphenylcyclopropenone sensitization with weekly scalp DPC. Looked up from germline, CDR1 is LGHDT and CDR2 is YNNKEL (reference sequence). V was pared by 3 bases and J by 1 base, with 13 bases between. CDR3 length: 17 residues. The material was whole blood, obtained in connection with sensitization to the hapten diphenylcyclopropenone (DPC). V and J are TRBV3-1 and TRBJ2-6, with D possibly being TRBD1 (6 bases). The TCR originated in a woman between 50 and 59 years old with alopecia areata. Some clones in this sample may be carry-over from other donors' samples. CDR3: CASSQGNTGSGANVLTF. Here the CDR3 DNA reads TGTGCCAGCAGCCAGGGTAATACAGGGTCTGGGGCCAACGTCCTGACTTTC.